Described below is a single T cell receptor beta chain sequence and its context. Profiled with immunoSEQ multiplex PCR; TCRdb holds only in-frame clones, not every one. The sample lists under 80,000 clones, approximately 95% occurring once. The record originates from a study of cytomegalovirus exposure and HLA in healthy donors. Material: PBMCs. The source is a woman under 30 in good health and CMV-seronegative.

CDR3 region: CASSWGLAGEQYF. In nucleotides, the CDR3 is TGCGCCAGCAGCTGGGGACTAGCAGGCGAGCAGTACTTC. The chain recombines TRBV5-1 with TRBJ2-7; TRBD2 matches 9 bases. Unmatched junction bases numbered 4, after V lost 3 bases and J lost 6 bases. This CDR3 has 13 residues. From germline, CDR1 is SGHRS and CDR2 YFSETQ.